These T cell receptor beta chains were read from a single sample in a study of cytomegalovirus exposure and HLA in healthy donors. TCRdb's copy holds only in-frame clones and misses some; the assay was immunoSEQ multiplex PCR. The sample has 250,000 to 300,000 clones, just under 85% seen once. The sample consisted of PBMCs. The receptors derive from a woman aged 40 to 49 in good health and CMV-seropositive. Each CDR3 is given with its conserved first and last residue. The D gene is left open where the match is weak. Not all rows give a size; the values are once, few, many and, for expanded clones, a class.

d_call	clone_size	v_call	j_call	cdr3_nt	cdr3_aa
-	-	TRBV29-1	TRBJ1-1	TGCAGCGTTGCGGCGTGGGGGGGGCCCCTAACGGGGACTGAAGCTTTCTTT	CSVAAWGGPLTGTEAFF
-	-	TRBV21-1	TRBJ1-1	TGTGCCAGCAGCACCCATGGGCCCTCCACTGAAGCTTTCTTT	CASSTHGPSTEAFF
-	-	TRBV7-9	TRBJ2-5	TGTGCCAGCAGCTTAGTGACTAGAAGTACCCAAGAGACCCAGTACTTC	CASSLVTRSTQETQYF
TRBD1	-	TRBV13	TRBJ2-7	TGTGCCAGCAGCTCGAGGGGGACAGCCGAGCAGTACTTC	CASSSRGTAEQYF
-	once	TRBV6-5	TRBJ1-2	TGTGCCAGCAGTAAGACAGTTGGAGCTAACTATGGCTACACCTTC	CASSKTVGANYGYTF
TRBD1	-	TRBV7-2	TRBJ1-2	TGTGCCAGCAGCCCCCCGGGACAGACCTATGGCTACACCTTC	CASSPPGQTYGYTF
-	-	TRBV19	TRBJ2-6	TGTGCCAGTCGCCGGGAAAGCTCTGGGGCCAACGTCCTGACTTTC	CASRRESSGANVLTF
TRBD1	-	TRBV28	TRBJ1-6	TGTGCCAGTGGGGGACAGGGGGAGTCCTATAATTCACCCCTCCACTTT	CASGGQGESYNSPLHF
-	-	TRBV5-6	TRBJ2-7	TGTGCCAGCAGCTTTGGGAGTAGGTCCTACGAGCAGTACTTC	CASSFGSRSYEQYF
TRBD1	-	TRBV2	TRBJ1-1	TGTGCCAGCAGTGATACAGGGGGCACTGAAGCTTTCTTT	CASSDTGGTEAFF
-	-	TRBV30	TRBJ2-2	TGTGCCTGGAGTATTCTTAACACCGGGGAGCTGTTTTTT	CAWSILNTGELFF
-	-	TRBV5-1	TRBJ2-4	TGCGCCAGCAGCTTTGCTCCAAAAAACAGTCAGTACTTC	CASSFAPKNSQYF
-	-	TRBV2	TRBJ2-7	TGTGCCAGCAGGGTCGATCCCGGAGGATCAAGCTCCTACGAGCAGTACTTC	CASRVDPGGSSSYEQYF
TRBD1	once	TRBV6-6	TRBJ1-2	TGTGCCAGCAGTCCCGGGACAGACTATGGCTACACCTTC	CASSPGTDYGYTF
-	once	TRBV2	TRBJ2-3	TGTGCCAGCAGTGACACAACAGATACGCAGTATTTT	CASSDTTDTQYF
-	-	TRBV27	TRBJ2-1	TGTGCCAGCAGTTTAGGTCGGGATGAGCAGTTCTTC	CASSLGRDEQFF
TRBD2	-	TRBV4-2	TRBJ2-1	TGTGCCAGCAGCCAAGATCGTGACAGGACTAGCGGGAGATCCTACAATGAGCAGTTCTTC	CASSQDRDRTSGRSYNEQFF
-	-	TRBV2	TRBJ1-5	TGTGCCAGCAGTGTAGAGGGAGGGGTGACTCAGCCCCAGCATTTT	CASSVEGGVTQPQHF
TRBD1	few	TRBV19	TRBJ2-4	TGTGCCAGTAGTCCGGGACAGGCGGTAAAAAACAGTCAGTACTTC	CASSPGQAVKNSQYF
-	-	TRBV18	TRBJ2-1	TGTGCCAGCTCACCACCCGACAGGACGTCCTACAATGAGCAGTTCTTC	CASSPPDRTSYNEQFF
-	-	TRBV30	TRBJ1-1	TGTGCCTGGAGTGTCAGGGTGAACACTGAAGCTTTCTTT	CAWSVRVNTEAFF
TRBD1	-	TRBV6-6	TRBJ1-3	TGTGCCAGCAGTTACGACAGGGCATCTGGAAACACCATATATTTT	CASSYDRASGNTIYF
TRBD2	once	TRBV19	TRBJ2-3	TGTGCCAGTATATCAAGCGGGAGGTCGGCAGATACGCAGTATTTT	CASISSGRSADTQYF
TRBD1	-	TRBV29-1	TRBJ2-1	TGCAGCCTAAAGGGGGCAGCAGATTACAATGAGCAGTTCTTC	CSLKGAADYNEQFF
-	-	TRBV15	TRBJ1-1	TGTGCCACCAGCAGAGTTGTGGTCGGGGACATAACTTTCTTT	CATSRVVVGDITFF
TRBD1	-	TRBV6-5	TRBJ1-2	TGTGCCAGCAGTCGGACTCAGGGGGCGTTTGGCTACACCTTC	CASSRTQGAFGYTF
TRBD2	-	TRBV7-2	TRBJ2-3	TGTGCCAGCAGCTTAGAGGGACTAGCGGGAGTCAGGACAGATACGCAGTATTTT	CASSLEGLAGVRTDTQYF
TRBD2	-	TRBV9	TRBJ2-3	TGTGCCAGCAGCGTAGGGGGAGGACTAGCGGGGTCCACAGATACGCAGTATTTT	CASSVGGGLAGSTDTQYF
TRBD1	-	TRBV19	TRBJ1-2	TGTGCCAGTAGTACCCCCCGACAGGGCCACTATGGCTACACCTTC	CASSTPRQGHYGYTF
TRBD2	-	TRBV27	TRBJ2-6	TGTGCCAGCAGTGACCGGGGGGTCGGGGCCAACGTCCTGACTTTC	CASSDRGVGANVLTF
TRBD2	-	TRBV19	TRBJ2-1	TGTGCCAGTAGTATGAGGGGAGGGGACCCTGAGCAGTTCTTC	CASSMRGGDPEQFF
-	-	TRBV28	TRBJ1-5	TGTGCCAGCAGTTTATCCGGAGGGCGATCAGAGCCCCAGCATTTT	CASSLSGGRSEPQHF
-	once	TRBV27	TRBJ1-1	TGTGCCAGCAGTCCTCACAGCATGAACACTGAAGCTTTCTTT	CASSPHSMNTEAFF
-	-	TRBV5-4	TRBJ2-1	TGTGCCAGCAGCTTGGGCGGCCACTGGTCCTACAATGAGCAGTTCTTC	CASSLGGHWSYNEQFF
TRBD1	-	TRBV2	TRBJ1-5	TGTGCCAGCAGTGGTGGGACAGGGGGTGTTCAGCCCCAGCATTTT	CASSGGTGGVQPQHF
-	-	TRBV4-1	TRBJ1-2	TGCGCCAGCAGCCAAGATCCGACAGAAAACTATGGCTACACCTTC	CASSQDPTENYGYTF
TRBD2	once	TRBV7-6	TRBJ2-5	TGTGCCAGCAGCCAAAGCCGGGACTACGCACAAGAGACCCAGTACTTC	CASSQSRDYAQETQYF
TRBD1	-	TRBV6-5	TRBJ1-2	TGTGCCAGCAGTTACTCCGTCAGGGGGAACTATGGCTACACCTTC	CASSYSVRGNYGYTF
TRBD2	-	TRBV7-9	TRBJ2-7	TGTGCCAGCAGCTTAGCTGCTAGCGGGGGAGGGGAGCAGTACTTC	CASSLAASGGGEQYF
TRBD2	-	TRBV27	TRBJ2-1	TGTGCCAGCAGTTTTGGCGGGAGGGCCTATTTGAATGAGCAGTTCTTC	CASSFGGRAYLNEQFF
-	-	TRBV30	TRBJ2-7	TGTGCCTGGAGGAGGGTTTTGGTCTACGAGCAGTACTTC	CAWRRVLVYEQYF
TRBD2	once	TRBV18	TRBJ2-2	TGTGCCAGCTCACCACCCGGACTAGCGGGAGGTTTCCCCGGGGAGCTGTTTTTT	CASSPPGLAGGFPGELFF
-	-	TRBV7-8	TRBJ2-3	TGTGCCAGCAGCTTAGCGCGGAGGGGCACAGATACGCAGTATTTT	CASSLARRGTDTQYF
TRBD1	-	TRBV28	TRBJ1-5	TGTGCCAGCGGCAGGGGGCGCAATCAGCCCCAGCATTTT	CASGRGRNQPQHF
-	-	TRBV4-1	TRBJ1-6	TGCGCCAGCAGCCAATCCAATAATTCACCCCTCCACTTT	CASSQSNNSPLHF